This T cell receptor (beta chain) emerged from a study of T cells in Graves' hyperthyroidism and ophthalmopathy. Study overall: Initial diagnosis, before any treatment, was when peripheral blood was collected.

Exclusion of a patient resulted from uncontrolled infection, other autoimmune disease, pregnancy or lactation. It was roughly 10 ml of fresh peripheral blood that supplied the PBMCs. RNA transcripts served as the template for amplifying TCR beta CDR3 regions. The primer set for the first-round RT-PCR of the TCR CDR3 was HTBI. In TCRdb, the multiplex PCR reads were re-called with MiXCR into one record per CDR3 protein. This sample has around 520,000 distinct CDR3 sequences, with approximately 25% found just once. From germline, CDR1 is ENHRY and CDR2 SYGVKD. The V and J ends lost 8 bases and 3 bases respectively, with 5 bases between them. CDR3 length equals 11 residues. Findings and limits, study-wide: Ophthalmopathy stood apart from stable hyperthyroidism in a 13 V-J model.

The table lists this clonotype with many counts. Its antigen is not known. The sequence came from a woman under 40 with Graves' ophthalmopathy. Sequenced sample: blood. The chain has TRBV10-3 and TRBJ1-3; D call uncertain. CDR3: CAIGGGNTIYF. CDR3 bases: TGTGCCATCGGAGGTGGAAACACCATATATTTT.